This TCR beta chain was obtained from a study of OX40 agonist ivuxolimab in advanced cancers. The CDR3 extends over 14 amino acids. V lost 4 bases, J lost 5 bases, and 11 bases lay in between. Germline V gene data show CDR1 as MDHEN and CDR2 as SYDVKM. Data came from immunoSEQ multiplex PCR; TCRdb stores just in-frame clones and leaves some out. The table records about 32,000 clones, about 89% of them present only once. This TCR derives from an adult with an advanced solid tumor such as melanoma, head and neck, liver or kidney cancer. The J gene is TRBJ1-4, the V gene TRBV28, with D tentatively TRBD1 (6 bases). Source: CD4+ or CD8+ T cells sorted from blood, taken in a trial of the OX40 agonist ivuxolimab. The CDR3 here is CASSSQGLNEKLFF. The CDR3 DNA is TGTGCCAGCAGTTCCCAGGGGTTGAATGAAAAACTGTTTTTT.